These T cell receptor beta chains were read from a single sample in a study of early T cells in non-severe SARS-CoV-2 infection. TCRdb re-derived calls from the 5' RACE reads in MiXCR, one entry per CDR3 protein. This sample yields about 28,000 distinct CDR3 sequences, of which around 5.8% are seen a single time; approximately 30% belongs to the top ten. Sample: whole blood, taken at baseline. Source of these receptors: an adult who was a healthcare worker with PCR-confirmed SARS-CoV-2 infection or an uninfected control (not recorded which). CDR3s include the opening cysteine and the closing phenylalanine or tryptophan. A D gene is named only where the DNA matches it firmly. Size tells how often a clone was seen (once, few, many) or the class of an expanded clone, and some rows leave it out.

v_call	j_call	d_call	clone_size	cdr3_aa	cdr3_nt
TRBV2	TRBJ2-1	TRBD2	few	CASRRLAVLYNEQFF	TGTGCCAGCAGAAGACTAGCGGTCCTTTACAATGAGCAGTTCTTC
TRBV11-3	TRBJ2-3	TRBD2	-	CASSSGLAGDVGTDTQYF	TGTGCCAGCAGCTCGGGACTAGCGGGAGATGTGGGCACAGATACGCAGTATTTT
TRBV5-1	TRBJ2-7	-	many	CASSSATHYAQYF	TGCGCCAGCAGCTCCGCTACTCATTACGCGCAGTACTTC
TRBV20-1	TRBJ1-6	-	once	CSARAWGGRGNSPLHF	TGCAGTGCTAGAGCCTGGGGCGGCCGGGGGAATTCACCCCTCCACTTT
TRBV11-3	TRBJ2-1	TRBD2	many	CASSFSGLAGAGYNEQFF	TGTGCCAGCAGCTTCTCCGGACTAGCGGGAGCAGGCTACAATGAGCAGTTCTTC
TRBV10-3	TRBJ2-1	-	-	CALRASPLRNEQFF	TGTGCACTCAGGGCCAGTCCCTTAAGGAATGAGCAGTTCTTC
TRBV2	TRBJ2-4	TRBD2	-	CASSGYRAGEQNIQYF	TGTGCCAGCAGTGGGTATAGAGCGGGGGAGCAAAACATTCAGTACTTC
TRBV24-1	TRBJ1-2	TRBD1	-	CATSETGQASGYTF	TGTGCCACCAGTGAGACCGGACAGGCCAGTGGCTACACCTTC
TRBV25-1	TRBJ2-7	TRBD1	-	CASSEQTGTEQTPYEQYF	TGTGCCAGCAGTGAACAAACCGGGACAGAGCAGACTCCCTACGAGCAGTACTTC
TRBV7-9	TRBJ1-5	TRBD1	many	CASSLDRDNQPQHF	TGTGCCAGCAGCTTGGACAGGGACAATCAGCCCCAGCATTTT
TRBV7-7	TRBJ2-1	-	-	CASSSDSYNEQFF	TGTGCTAGCAGCTCAGACAGCTACAATGAGCAGTTCTTC
TRBV28	TRBJ2-7	TRBD2	many	CASSSAGGSGSYEQYF	TGTGCCAGCAGTTCGGCCGGCGGTAGCGGGAGCTACGAGCAGTACTTC
TRBV19	TRBJ1-1	TRBD1	-	CASSVETGTFLKNTEAFF	TGTGCCAGTAGTGTTGAGACAGGGACATTCCTAAAGAACACTGAAGCTTTCTTT
TRBV4-3	TRBJ2-1	-	many	CASSQVHSGNEQFF	TGCGCCAGCAGCCAAGTACACAGTGGCAATGAGCAGTTCTTC
TRBV5-1	TRBJ1-4	TRBD1	many	CASSAGTGGIKNEKLFF	TGCGCCAGCAGCGCCGGGACAGGCGGAATCAAAAATGAAAAACTGTTTTTT
TRBV2	TRBJ1-2	TRBD1	-	CASLTLTGVYGYTF	TGTGCCAGTTTGACCCTGACAGGGGTCTATGGCTACACCTTC
TRBV12-3/TRBV12-4	TRBJ2-1	-	many	CASSLSWEQFF	TGTGCCAGCAGTTTATCGTGGGAGCAGTTCTTC
TRBV18	TRBJ2-1	TRBD1	few	CASSPRQGQAYNEQFF	TGTGCCAGCTCCCCCCGGCAGGGACAGGCCTACAATGAGCAGTTCTTC
TRBV11-2	TRBJ2-2	TRBD1	many	CASSLETGRYTGELFF	TGTGCCAGCAGCTTAGAGACAGGGAGATACACCGGGGAGCTGTTTTTT
TRBV10-3	TRBJ2-3	-	-	CAISAAYTDTQYF	TGTGCCATCAGCGCAGCCTACACAGATACGCAGTATTTT
TRBV29-1	TRBJ2-3	TRBD2	-	CSVDGLAGGGGDTQYF	TGCAGCGTAGATGGACTAGCGGGAGGAGGCGGAGATACGCAGTATTTT
TRBV30	TRBJ1-4	-	-	CAWSVRAGFNEKLFF	TGTGCCTGGAGTGTACGGGCCGGCTTTAATGAAAAACTGTTTTTT
TRBV9	TRBJ2-7	-	many	CASSVEFGGPEQYF	TGTGCCAGCAGCGTAGAGTTCGGGGGGCCCGAGCAGTACTTC
TRBV20-1	TRBJ1-4	-	many	CSAKGRDGEKLFF	TGCAGTGCTAAGGGCAGGGATGGGGAAAAACTGTTTTTT
TRBV5-1	TRBJ1-1	TRBD1	many	CASSWLQGAGTEAFF	TGCGCCAGCAGCTGGCTACAGGGGGCCGGCACTGAAGCTTTCTTT
TRBV10-2	TRBJ2-7	-	many	CASSSLALHEQYF	TGCGCCAGCAGTTCGCTAGCTTTACACGAGCAGTACTTC
TRBV20-1	TRBJ2-1	TRBD2	many	CSANTPASKGLAGDNEQFF	TGCAGTGCTAACACGCCAGCTTCAAAGGGACTAGCGGGAGACAATGAGCAGTTCTTC
TRBV2	TRBJ2-5	TRBD2	many	CASRTLDRDYLYF	TGTGCCAGCAGGACCCTCGACCGGGACTACCTATACTTC
TRBV7-8	TRBJ1-1	-	-	CASSTIGNTEAFF	TGTGCCAGCAGTACGATTGGGAACACTGAAGCTTTCTTT
TRBV18	TRBJ1-2	TRBD1	-	CASSPLGQAEGSYGYTF	TGTGCCAGCTCACCATTGGGACAGGCAGAGGGATCCTATGGCTACACCTTC
TRBV7-2	TRBJ1-1	TRBD1	many	CASSPGQGVKNTEAFF	TGTGCCAGCAGCCCGGGACAGGGGGTCAAGAACACTGAAGCTTTCTTT
TRBV7-8	TRBJ2-1	-	many	CASSLSSWQGEQFF	TGTGCCAGCAGCTTGAGTAGCTGGCAGGGTGAGCAGTTCTTC